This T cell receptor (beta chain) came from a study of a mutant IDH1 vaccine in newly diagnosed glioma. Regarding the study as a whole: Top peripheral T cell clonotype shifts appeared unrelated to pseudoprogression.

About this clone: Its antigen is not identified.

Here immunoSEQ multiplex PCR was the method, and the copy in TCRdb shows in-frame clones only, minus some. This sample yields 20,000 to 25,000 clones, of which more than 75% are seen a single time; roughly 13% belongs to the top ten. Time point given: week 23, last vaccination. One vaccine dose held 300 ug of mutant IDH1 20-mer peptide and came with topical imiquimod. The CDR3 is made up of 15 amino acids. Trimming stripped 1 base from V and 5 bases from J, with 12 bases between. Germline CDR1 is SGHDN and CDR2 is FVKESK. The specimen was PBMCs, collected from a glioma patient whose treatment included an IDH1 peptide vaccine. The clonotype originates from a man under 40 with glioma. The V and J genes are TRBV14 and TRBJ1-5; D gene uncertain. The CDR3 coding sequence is TGTGCCAGCAGCCAAGTTGGTGCCCGAGATCAGCCCCAGCATTTT. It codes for CASSQVGARDQPQHF.